Listed below are T cell receptor beta chains from one sample, sequenced in a study of response to subunit inactivated influenza vaccine. TCRdb fed the RT-PCR reads into MiXCR, producing one record per CDR3 protein. Of 500,000 to 600,000 distinct CDR3 sequences in the sample, 11% to 15% were seen once. This material consisted of PBMCs from blood, taken about 13 days after vaccination. Receptor source: a man aged 50 or older who received an inactivated influenza vaccine. The CDR3 runs from the conserved cysteine through the conserved F or W. D genes are given only for firm matches. Size tells how often a clone was seen (once, few, many) or the class of an expanded clone, and some rows leave it out.

CDR3nt,CDR3aa,abundance,j_gene,d_gene,v_gene
TGTGCCAGCAGCTTACCAAGACAGGGTACTCTTCCACACGAGCAGTACTTC,CASSLPRQGTLPHEQYF,.,TRBJ2-7,TRBD1,TRBV7-6
TGTGCCAGCAGCTGGACACAGGGCGAGCAGTACTTC,CASSWTQGEQYF,many,TRBJ2-7,.,TRBV5-6
TGCGCCAGCAGCTTGGCGGATAGTGGGAGCACAGATACGCAGTATTTT,CASSLADSGSTDTQYF,few,TRBJ2-3,.,TRBV5-1
TGTGCCAGCGAGACAGCGGGTAGCTCCTACAATGAGCAGTTCTTC,CASETAGSSYNEQFF,few,TRBJ2-1,.,TRBV11-2
TGTGCCAGCAGCCCCTGGAATGAGCAGTTCTTC,CASSPWNEQFF,.,TRBJ2-1,.,TRBV7-8
TGTGCCAGCAGCTCTGTTACAGGGGGCGCAGATACGCAGTATTTT,CASSSVTGGADTQYF,many,TRBJ2-3,TRBD1,TRBV11-2
TGTGCCAGCAGCACGGGGGAGCGGGGCACCACTTATACGCAGTATTTT,CASSTGERGTTYTQYF,few,TRBJ2-3,TRBD2,TRBV7-8
TGTGCCAGCAGCCCGCCTAAGGAGACCCAGTACTTC,CASSPPKETQYF,.,TRBJ2-5,.,TRBV11-1
TGTGCCAGCAGCCAAGCGGGCAGACCTACAGATACGCAGTATTTT,CASSQAGRPTDTQYF,.,TRBJ2-3,.,TRBV3-1
TGTGCCAGCAGACGCGGCGGGGGGGCGAACACTGAAGCTTTCTTT,CASRRGGGANTEAFF,.,TRBJ1-1,.,TRBV6-2/TRBV6-3
TGTGCCACCAGTGAACCTACCCCGGGGCTGAATTCACCCCTCCACTTT,CATSEPTPGLNSPLHF,.,TRBJ1-6,.,TRBV24-1
TGCAGTGCGACCCGGACTAGCGGGAGATACGAGCAGTACTTC,CSATRTSGRYEQYF,many,TRBJ2-7,TRBD2,TRBV20-1
TGCAGTGCTCGAACTAATGAGCAGTTCTTC,CSARTNEQFF,.,TRBJ2-1,.,TRBV20-1
TGTGCCAGCAGCTCCCTAGCGGGAGTGGGCAAAAACATTCAGTACTTC,CASSSLAGVGKNIQYF,.,TRBJ2-4,TRBD2,TRBV7-2
TGTGCCAGCCGCATGTTAGGGAGGGGTGGTGAAAAACTGTTTTTT,CASRMLGRGGEKLFF,few,TRBJ1-4,.,TRBV27
TGTGCCAGCAGCCTTCCGGGGGGGACCAATGAGCAGTTCTTC,CASSLPGGTNEQFF,.,TRBJ2-1,TRBD2,TRBV6-1
TGTGCCAGCAGCGTAAGGACAGGATCGGCTGGGGCCAACGTCCTGACTTTC,CASSVRTGSAGANVLTF,few,TRBJ2-6,TRBD1,TRBV6-1
TGTGCCATCAGTGAGTCGAGTTGGAATTACGAGCAGTACTTC,CAISESSWNYEQYF,.,TRBJ2-7,.,TRBV10-3
TGCGCCAGCAGCGTGGACAGGAGGAACACTGAAGCTTTCTTT,CASSVDRRNTEAFF,few,TRBJ1-1,TRBD1,TRBV5-1
TGTGCCAGCAGCCCCAGCTCTAAGACCCAGTACTTC,CASSPSSKTQYF,.,TRBJ2-5,.,TRBV7-2
TGTGCCAGCAGCATTCCCGGGACTGCGGTGAATGAGCAGTTCTTC,CASSIPGTAVNEQFF,.,TRBJ2-1,.,TRBV7-9
TGTGCCAGCAGGTCCTGGGGGGGTGGGCTTTCGGCCTACGAGCAGTACTTC,CASRSWGGGLSAYEQYF,.,TRBJ2-7,TRBD2,TRBV6-1
TGTGCCAGCAGGTATCCTCTAGCGGGCCCCTACGAGCAGTACTTC,CASRYPLAGPYEQYF,.,TRBJ2-7,TRBD2,TRBV3-1
TGCAGTGCTAGAAGGGACACCACGGGAGGCTACACCTTC,CSARRDTTGGYTF,few,TRBJ1-2,.,TRBV20-1
TGCAGTGCTACCTCCCCCCGTAGCGGGGGAGGCTACAATGAGCAGTTCTTC,CSATSPRSGGGYNEQFF,.,TRBJ2-1,TRBD2,TRBV20-1
TGCGCCAGCAGCTTGGGTCGAGTCACAGATACGCAGTATTTT,CASSLGRVTDTQYF,many,TRBJ2-3,.,TRBV5-1
TGTGCCAGCAGGGCGCAGGGGCTAGCGGGAGTAGATACGCAGTATTTT,CASRAQGLAGVDTQYF,.,TRBJ2-3,TRBD2,TRBV2
TGTGCCTGGAGTGTACACAGGGAAGGCTACACCTTC,CAWSVHREGYTF,few,TRBJ1-2,.,TRBV30
TGTGCCACCAGCGGAGGACTAGCATTACAAGAGACCCAGTACTTC,CATSGGLALQETQYF,few,TRBJ2-5,TRBD2,TRBV15
TGCAGCGTGGCGACCGGGCCTCTGGGCGAGCAGTACTTC,CSVATGPLGEQYF,few,TRBJ2-7,.,TRBV29-1
TGTGCCAGCAGCTTAGGCCCAGGGGATCCCACAGATACGCAGTATTTT,CASSLGPGDPTDTQYF,.,TRBJ2-3,.,TRBV7-8
TGTGCCAGCAGCTTAGATCGGACTTCTAATGAGCAGTTCTTC,CASSLDRTSNEQFF,.,TRBJ2-1,.,TRBV11-2
TGTGCCAGCAGCCAGGACAGGGGGTTAGCCTACAATGAGCAGTTCTTC,CASSQDRGLAYNEQFF,.,TRBJ2-1,TRBD1,TRBV4-2
TGTGCCAGCATCCCCTCCTTAGGACGGGAGCCTAGCACAGATACGCAGTATTTT,CASIPSLGREPSTDTQYF,few,TRBJ2-3,.,TRBV12-3/TRBV12-4
TGCAGCGGTCAGAACACCGGGGAGCTGTTTTTT,CSGQNTGELFF,few,TRBJ2-2,.,TRBV29-1
TGTGCCACCAGTGATATCCGGGAGGGACACTACAATGAGCAGTTCTTC,CATSDIREGHYNEQFF,.,TRBJ2-1,TRBD2,TRBV24-1
TGTGCCAGCAGTTTTTTCCTGGGGACTAGCAATGAGCAGTTCTTC,CASSFFLGTSNEQFF,.,TRBJ2-1,TRBD2,TRBV27
TGTGCCAGCAGCCCCACGCCGCGGGAGACAAAATGGGGAGACACTGAAGCTTTCTTT,CASSPTPRETKWGDTEAFF,few,TRBJ1-1,.,TRBV7-8
TGCGCCAGCAGCCAAGTGCCGGGGCGCGACAGGGGAAACACCATATATTTT,CASSQVPGRDRGNTIYF,.,TRBJ1-3,.,TRBV4-1
TGTGCCACCAAAAGACTAGCGGGAACCCCCGAGCAGTACTTC,CATKRLAGTPEQYF,few,TRBJ2-7,TRBD2,TRBV2
TGCAGTGCGGACAGGGGGCCTAGTAACGCTGAAGCTTTCTTT,CSADRGPSNAEAFF,few,TRBJ1-1,TRBD1,TRBV20-1
TGTGCCAGCAGTGAAAACACTGGACAGGGGGCGAGAGAAAAACTGTTTTTT,CASSENTGQGAREKLFF,.,TRBJ1-4,TRBD1,TRBV25-1
TGCGCCAGCAGCGGGGTGGGCGGGAGAACCTACAATGAGCAGTTCTTC,CASSGVGGRTYNEQFF,few,TRBJ2-1,TRBD2,TRBV5-1
TGTGCCAGCAGCTTAGGTGGGCTGGACGAGCAGTACTTC,CASSLGGLDEQYF,many,TRBJ2-7,.,TRBV11-2
TGTGCCAGCAGCAAACAGGGGTTTAACACTGAAGCTTTCTTT,CASSKQGFNTEAFF,.,TRBJ1-1,TRBD1,TRBV6-1
TGTGCCAGCAGACAGGGTGTGGGTATGAGCACCTTC,CASRQGVGMSTF,few,TRBJ1-2,.,TRBV12-3/TRBV12-4
TGTGCCAGCAGCGTAGGCTCGGATGCCTACAATGAGCAGTTCTTC,CASSVGSDAYNEQFF,few,TRBJ2-1,.,TRBV9
TGCGCCAGCAGCCAAGAACCCAGCGGGAGAAGTACAGATACGCAGTATTTT,CASSQEPSGRSTDTQYF,.,TRBJ2-3,TRBD2,TRBV4-3